The clone carrying this T cell receptor beta chain was counted a few times. Its antigen is unidentified. The source of the sample is a study of T-cell reconstitution after alpha-beta-depleted transplantation in children. Whole-study results and caveats: Where alpha-beta T cells came from about two months after transplant was reportedly several hundred expanded graft clones. Most T-cell counts and diversity one year after the transplant came from T cells that were newly produced.

Molecular barcoding with unique molecular identifiers was used for the TCRbeta library. Each CDR3 protein is one row after TCRdb ran MiXCR on the PCR reads. There are 700,000 to 950,000 distinct CDR3 sequences in the sample; roughly 15% occur only once, and approximately 5% lies in the top ten. This clonotype was obtained from a male patient younger than 18 who had a stem cell transplant for acute lymphoblastic leukemia, so the T cells may come from the graft donor. The material was PBMCs, mostly from graft donor cells, obtained 360 days after TCRalphabeta/CD19-depleted stem cell transplant.

In nucleotides, the CDR3 is TGCAGCGTTGATGTAGACACCAATCAGCCCCAGCATTTT. Protein sequence: CSVDVDTNQPQHF. V is TRBV29-1 and J is TRBJ1-5; D is undetermined. Trimming stripped 3 bases from V and 3 bases from J, with 9 bases between. The CDR3 is made up of 13 amino acids. Germline CDR1 reads SQVTM; CDR2 reads ANQGSEA.